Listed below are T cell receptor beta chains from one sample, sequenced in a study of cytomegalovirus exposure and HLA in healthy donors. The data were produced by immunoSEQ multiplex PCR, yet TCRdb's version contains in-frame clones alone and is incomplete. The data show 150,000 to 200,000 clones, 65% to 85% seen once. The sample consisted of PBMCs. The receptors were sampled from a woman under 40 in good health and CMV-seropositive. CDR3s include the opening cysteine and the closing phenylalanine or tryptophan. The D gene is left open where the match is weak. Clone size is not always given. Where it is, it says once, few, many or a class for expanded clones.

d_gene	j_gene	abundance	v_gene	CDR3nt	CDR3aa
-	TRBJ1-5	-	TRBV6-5	TGTGCCAGTGGGCGGGATAGCAATCAGCCCCAGCATTTT	CASGRDSNQPQHF
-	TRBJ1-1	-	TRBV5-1	TGCGCCAGCAGCTTGACAGGGCCAGCGAACACTGAAGCTTTCTTT	CASSLTGPANTEAFF
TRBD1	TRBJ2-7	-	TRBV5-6	TGTGCCAGCAGCGAAGACAGGGACTCCTACGAGCAGTACTTC	CASSEDRDSYEQYF
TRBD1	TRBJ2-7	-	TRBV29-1	TGCAGCGTTGAAAGCCCGCGACAGGGGTCCTACGAGCAGTACTTC	CSVESPRQGSYEQYF
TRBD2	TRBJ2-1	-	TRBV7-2	TGTGCCAGCAGCTTGACTAGCGCTTTGCAGTTCGATGAGCAGTTCTTC	CASSLTSALQFDEQFF
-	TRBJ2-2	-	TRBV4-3	TGCGCCGGGAAACAGGGTCTGGGCACCGGGGAGCTGTTTTTT	CAGKQGLGTGELFF
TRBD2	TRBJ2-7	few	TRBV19	TGTGCCAGTAGCCCCTTGGGGACTAGCTACGAGCAGTACTTC	CASSPLGTSYEQYF
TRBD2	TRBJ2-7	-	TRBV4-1	TGCGCCAGCAGCCAAGAGATCGGACTAGGTTTCCGCGAGCAGTACTTC	CASSQEIGLGFREQYF
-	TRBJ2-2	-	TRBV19	TGTGCCAGTAGTATTTCTGTCACCGGGGAGCTGTTTTTT	CASSISVTGELFF
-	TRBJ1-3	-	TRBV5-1	TGCGCCAGCAGCGGGGGGATAGGCCCCCTCGGAAACACCATATATTTT	CASSGGIGPLGNTIYF
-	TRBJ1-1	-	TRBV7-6	TGTGCCAGCAGCTTAAATTCGGGGGAGTACACTGAAGCTTTCTTT	CASSLNSGEYTEAFF
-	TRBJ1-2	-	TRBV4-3	TGCGCCAGCAGCCAAGATCACGGCTCCGGGGGAGGGTCGCCTGTTTATGGCTACACCTTC	CASSQDHGSGGGSPVYGYTF
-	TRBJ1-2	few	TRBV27	TGTGCCAGCAGCCCCCGGGGTTCCTATGGCTACACCTTC	CASSPRGSYGYTF
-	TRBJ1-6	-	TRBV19	TGTGCCAGTAGTATCCAACGGTTTTATAATTCACCCCTCCACTTT	CASSIQRFYNSPLHF
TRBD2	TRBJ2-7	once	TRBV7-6	TGTGCCAGCAGCTCGGGGGGGACCGGGGCCTACGAGCAGTACTTC	CASSSGGTGAYEQYF
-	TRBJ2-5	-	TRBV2	TGTGCCAGCAGTGCAGGGCCAGAGACCCAGTACTTC	CASSAGPETQYF
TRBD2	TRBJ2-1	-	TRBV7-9	TGTGCCAGCAGTTCTAGCGGGGGGTTCTACAATGAGCAGTTCTTC	CASSSSGGFYNEQFF
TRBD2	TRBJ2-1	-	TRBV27	TGTGCCAGCAGTTCGCTAGCGGGAGGGATAAATGAGCAGTTCTTC	CASSSLAGGINEQFF
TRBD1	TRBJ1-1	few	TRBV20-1	TGCAGTGCTAGAGGAACAGGGGGAGATTTCTTT	CSARGTGGDFF
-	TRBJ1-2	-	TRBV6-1	TGTGCCAGCAGGGACTCGGGGGGAATGGGCTATGGCTACACCTTC	CASRDSGGMGYGYTF
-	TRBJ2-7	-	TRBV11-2	TGTGCCAGCAGCTTAGATCTCGAGCAGTACTTC	CASSLDLEQYF
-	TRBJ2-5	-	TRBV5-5	TGTGCCAGCAGCCCCTCGGGAGAGACCCAGTACTTC	CASSPSGETQYF
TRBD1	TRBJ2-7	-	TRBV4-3	TGCGCCAGCAGCCAAGACCGGGACAGGACCGAGCAGTACTTC	CASSQDRDRTEQYF
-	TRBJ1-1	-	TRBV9	TGTGCCAGCAGCGCCGCCGGGACAAAGAACACTGAAGCTTTCTTT	CASSAAGTKNTEAFF
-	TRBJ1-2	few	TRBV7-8	TGTGCCAGCAGCCAACAGGGTGCGGGAGCTAACTATGGCTACACCTTC	CASSQQGAGANYGYTF
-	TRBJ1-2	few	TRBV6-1	TGTGCCAGCAGTGAAGGCCTGGACAGCTATGGCTACACCTTC	CASSEGLDSYGYTF
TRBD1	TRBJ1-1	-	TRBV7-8	TGTGCCAGCAGCCACACCACAGGGGGCGTTGAAGCTTTCTTT	CASSHTTGGVEAFF
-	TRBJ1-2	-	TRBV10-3	TGTGCCATCAGTGAACCGGGATGGGCAGGCGATGGCTACACCTTC	CAISEPGWAGDGYTF
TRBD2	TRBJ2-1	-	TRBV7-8	TGTGCCAGCAAATGGCTAGCGGGAAAGGATGAGCAGTTCTTC	CASKWLAGKDEQFF
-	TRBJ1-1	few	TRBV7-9	TGTGCCAGCAGCTTGGGGAGTAACACTGAAGCTTTCTTT	CASSLGSNTEAFF
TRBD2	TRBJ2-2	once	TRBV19	TGTGCCAGTAGTATAAGTGGACTAGCGGGGCTTAACACCGGGGAGCTGTTTTTT	CASSISGLAGLNTGELFF
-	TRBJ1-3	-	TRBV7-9	TGTGCCAGCAGCTTTTACAGGAGAAACACCATATATTTT	CASSFYRRNTIYF
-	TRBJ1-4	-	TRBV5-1	TGCGCCAGCAGGCTGGATGGGGGGAATGAAAAACTGTTTTTT	CASRLDGGNEKLFF
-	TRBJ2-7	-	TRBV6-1	TGTGCCAGCAGTTTGCCGGACAGATCCTACGAGCAGTACTTC	CASSLPDRSYEQYF
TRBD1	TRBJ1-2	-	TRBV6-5	TGTGCCAGCAGTTACTCACAGGGGAGGAGCTACACCTTC	CASSYSQGRSYTF
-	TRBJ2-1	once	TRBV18	TGTGCCAGCTCACCAAGGGCAGGACTTAATGAGCAGTTCTTC	CASSPRAGLNEQFF
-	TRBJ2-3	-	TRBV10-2	TGCGCCAGCAGTGAGTGGGACCACAGGGAAGATACGCAGTATTTT	CASSEWDHREDTQYF
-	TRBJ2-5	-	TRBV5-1	TGCGCCAGCAGCTTGGCCACAGGATTTAAGGAGACCCAGTACTTC	CASSLATGFKETQYF
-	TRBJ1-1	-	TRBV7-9	TGTTCCAGCAGCTTAACGGTTTCTGAAGCTTTCTTT	CSSSLTVSEAFF
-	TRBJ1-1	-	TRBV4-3	TGCGCCAGCAGCCAAGAAGGTGCGGAGAACACTGAAGCTTTCTTT	CASSQEGAENTEAFF
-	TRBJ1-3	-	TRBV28	TGTGCCAGCAGTGCCGGACAGCTCTCTGGAAACACCATATATTTT	CASSAGQLSGNTIYF
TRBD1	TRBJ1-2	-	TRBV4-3	TGCGCCAGCAGCCAAGTCCAGGGGGCTTTGTATGGCTACACCTTC	CASSQVQGALYGYTF
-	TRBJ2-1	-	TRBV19	TGTGCCAGTAGTATAAAAGCCCGTGGGAGTTGGGATGAGCAGTTCTTC	CASSIKARGSWDEQFF
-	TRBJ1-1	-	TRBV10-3	TGTGCCATCAGTGGGGCAGGGTTTGAGTCTGAAGCTTTCTTT	CAISGAGFESEAFF
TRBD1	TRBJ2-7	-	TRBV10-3	TGTGCCATCAGCCCGGGACAGCCAGACGAGCAGTACTTC	CAISPGQPDEQYF
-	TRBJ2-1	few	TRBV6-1	TGTGCCAGCAGTCCCGACAGGACCACCTACAATGAGCAGTTCTTC	CASSPDRTTYNEQFF
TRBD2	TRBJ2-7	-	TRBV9	TGTGCCAGCAGCACCGGGACTAGCAACGAGCAGTACTTC	CASSTGTSNEQYF
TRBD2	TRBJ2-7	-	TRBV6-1	TGTGCCAGCGGAGACGGACTAGGCTTAGACGAGCAGTACTTC	CASGDGLGLDEQYF
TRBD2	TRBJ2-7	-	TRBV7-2	TGTGGCACGCCCAATATAACGGGGGGGCCAATCTACGAGCAGTACTTC	CGTPNITGGPIYEQYF
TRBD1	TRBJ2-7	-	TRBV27	TGTGCCAGCAGTCCCGGGACAGGAGGCTACGAGCAGTACTTC	CASSPGTGGYEQYF
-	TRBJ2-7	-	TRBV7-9	TGTTCCAGCAGTGTGGCAGGGTATGTCCACGAGCAGTACTTC	CSSSVAGYVHEQYF
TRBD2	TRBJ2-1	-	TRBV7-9	TGTGCCAGCAGCTCCGGGGGACTAGCGGGAGTTGTTTATGAGCAGTTCTTC	CASSSGGLAGVVYEQFF
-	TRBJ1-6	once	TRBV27	-	CASSFLAENSPLHF
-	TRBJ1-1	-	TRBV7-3	TGTGCCAGCAGCCCCAAAGCCAAGGGGCAGGTACCTTCTGAAGCTTTCTTT	CASSPKAKGQVPSEAFF
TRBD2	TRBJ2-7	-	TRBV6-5	TGTGCCAGCAGTACACCGGGGGGGGCAGGCGAGCAGTACTTC	CASSTPGGAGEQYF